The present T cell receptor beta chain was sequenced within a study of T-cell reconstitution after alpha-beta-depleted transplantation in children. Study-wide results and limits: Alpha-beta T cells about two months after transplant reportedly derived from several hundred expanded graft clones.

This clonotype occurred a few times. The antigen remains unidentified. Researchers prepared the TCRbeta library using unique molecular identifiers, the study reports. MiXCR, applied by TCRdb to the PCR reads, yields one record per CDR3 protein. The sample includes approximately 1,000,000 distinct CDR3 sequences, about 26% of them seen just once. The CDR3 runs to 17 residues. V was clipped by 2 bases and J by 0 bases; unmatched bases: 7. Per germline, CDR1 SGDLS and CDR2 YYNGEE. The sequences come from PBMCs, mostly from graft donor cells, collected 360 days after TCRalphabeta/CD19-depleted stem cell transplant. The rearrangement links TRBV9 to TRBJ2-1; 8 nucleotides align to TRBD2. The sequence was collected from a boy in the first two years of life who had a stem cell transplant for SCID, so the T cells may come from the graft donor. The CDR3 protein is CASSVGRGANSYNEQFF. As DNA, the CDR3 is TGTGCCAGCAGCGTGGGGCGGGGGGCCAACTCCTACAATGAGCAGTTCTTC.